These T cell receptor beta chains were read from a single sample in a study of CD8 T cells in ankylosing spondylitis. MiXCR was run by TCRdb on the 5' RACE reads, yielding one entry per CDR3 protein. Seen here are 190,000 or so distinct CDR3 sequences, 10% to 15% observed once, and the top ten hold 16%. The sequenced sample was blood, either unsorted or a sorted T cell fraction (not recorded which). Receptors originate from a male donor with ankylosing spondylitis or in good health (not recorded which). Both conserved end residues are part of each CDR3. Fields, in order: V gene, clone size, J gene, D gene, CDR3 DNA, CDR3 protein. The D gene is left open where the match is weak. Some rows mark clone size as missing; the rest say once, few, many or name a class of expanded clone.

TRBV12-3/TRBV12-4	.	TRBJ2-2	.	TGTGCCATCCGTTGGGGGGGGCGGGAGCTGTTTTTT	CAIRWGGRELFF
TRBV20-1	.	TRBJ2-7	TRBD1	TGCAGTGCCTGGGACAGGGGGAAGTACGAGCAGTACTTC	CSAWDRGKYEQYF
TRBV13	.	TRBJ1-6	TRBD1	TGTGCCAGCAGCCAGACAGGGATCAATTCACCCCTCCACTTT	CASSQTGINSPLHF
TRBV6-1	few	TRBJ2-7	.	TGTGCCAGCACCGACAAGGGCATCGGGACATCCCCTTTCCACGAGCAGTACTTC	CASTDKGIGTSPFHEQYF
TRBV6-2/TRBV6-3	few	TRBJ2-1	.	TGTGCCAGCAGTGACTATTTTCCTCCACCCTACAATGAGCAGTTCTTC	CASSDYFPPPYNEQFF
TRBV5-5	many	TRBJ1-1	.	TGTGCCAGCAGCTTGCCAGGAGAGAACACTGAAGCTTTCTTT	CASSLPGENTEAFF
TRBV10-3	many	TRBJ2-7	.	TGTGCCATCAGTGATCAGGCAGGGGCTTCGTCCTACGAGCAGTACTTC	CAISDQAGASSYEQYF
TRBV11-1	.	TRBJ2-7	.	TGTGCCAGCAGCGGAGCGTCTCCGGGACTACAGGGGGCCTACGAGCAGTACTTC	CASSGASPGLQGAYEQYF
TRBV12-3/TRBV12-4	.	TRBJ1-1	.	TGTGCCAGCAGTTCTCGGAAGGTGCCCCTGGGCACTGAAGCTTTCTTT	CASSSRKVPLGTEAFF
TRBV24-1	.	TRBJ1-6	.	TGTGCCACCGGGGACGTTAAGGGATATAATTCACCCCTCCACTTT	CATGDVKGYNSPLHF
TRBV10-1	.	TRBJ2-3	.	TGCGCCAGCAGTGACCCCGGGCCCGATACGCAGTATTTT	CASSDPGPDTQYF
TRBV20-1	few	TRBJ2-7	.	TGCAGTGCCACGGTGGCCGACTACGAGCAGTACTTC	CSATVADYEQYF
TRBV2	few	TRBJ1-5	.	TGTGCCAGCATGGATGATTATAGCAATCAGCCCCAGCATTTT	CASMDDYSNQPQHF
TRBV5-5	few	TRBJ2-7	.	TGTGCCAGCAGCTTCGACAGAGAACTTTACGAGCAGTACTTC	CASSFDRELYEQYF
TRBV9	few	TRBJ2-5	TRBD2	TGTGCCAGCAGCGTATTGGCGGGGGGCATCCAAGAGACCCAGTACTTC	CASSVLAGGIQETQYF
TRBV27	few	TRBJ2-2	.	TGTGCCAGCAGTTCGGACGGAGCCGGGGAGCTGTTTTTT	CASSSDGAGELFF
TRBV4-1	.	TRBJ2-7	.	TGCGCCAGCAGCCAAGAAATCGCGACCCTCTACGAGCAGTACTTC	CASSQEIATLYEQYF
TRBV12-3/TRBV12-4	.	TRBJ2-2	.	TGTGCCAGCAGTTTTTATGGTCCGGGGGAGCTGTTTTTT	CASSFYGPGELFF
TRBV4-1	few	TRBJ2-2	.	TGCGCCAGCAGCCAAAGGAAGAACACCGGGGAGCTGTTTTTT	CASSQRKNTGELFF
TRBV10-1	.	TRBJ2-7	.	TGCGCCAGCAGTGAGGGGGGGGACAGATACTCGGAATCCAACTCCTACGAGCAGTACTTC	CASSEGGDRYSESNSYEQYF
TRBV5-1	few	TRBJ1-2	TRBD1	TGCGCCAGCAGCCCTGGGGACAGCGCTAACTATGGCTACACCTTC	CASSPGDSANYGYTF
TRBV12-3/TRBV12-4	many	TRBJ1-2	.	TGTGCCAGCAGTTTGACCAGATTGAGCGGCTACACCTTC	CASSLTRLSGYTF
TRBV6-1	few	TRBJ1-2	TRBD1	TGTGCCAGCAGCGGAATCCGGGACAGGGAGTATGGCTACACCTTC	CASSGIRDREYGYTF
TRBV2	.	TRBJ2-1	.	TGTGCCAGCAGTGGCCCCGTTAAAAATGAGCAGTTCTTC	CASSGPVKNEQFF
TRBV29-1	.	TRBJ2-7	TRBD1	TGCAGCGTTGGACAGGGGGACGAGCAGTACTTC	CSVGQGDEQYF
TRBV30	.	TRBJ1-1	.	TGTGCCTGGAGTGTAGGTGGAGGCAGTGAAGCTTTCTTT	CAWSVGGGSEAFF
TRBV24-1	.	TRBJ2-1	.	TGTGCCACCCAGAACCGGCGAAATGAGCAGTTCTTC	CATQNRRNEQFF
TRBV7-9	few	TRBJ2-5	.	TGTGCCAGCAGCTTCATGGGGGGCGAGGAGACCCAGTACTTC	CASSFMGGEETQYF
TRBV27	.	TRBJ2-7	TRBD1	TGTGCCAGCAGTCCGTTCGGGACAGCGTACGAGCAGTACTTC	CASSPFGTAYEQYF
TRBV6-1	.	TRBJ1-5	.	TGTGCCAGCAGCCCATGGGATCAGCCCCAGCATTTT	CASSPWDQPQHF
TRBV20-1	.	TRBJ1-5	TRBD1	TGCAGTGCTAGGCCGGGACAGGGAGGCCAGCCCCAGCATTTT	CSARPGQGGQPQHF
TRBV11-2	.	TRBJ2-1	.	TGTGCCAGCAGCCAGGCCCTCGGGGGCTGGATTGGTGAGCAGTTCTTC	CASSQALGGWIGEQFF
TRBV5-1	few	TRBJ2-1	.	TGCGCCAGCAGCCTCGACGATCACAATGAGCAGTTCTTC	CASSLDDHNEQFF
TRBV12-3/TRBV12-4	many	TRBJ1-5	.	TGTGCCAGCAGTTTAGAGCTGTTTGGGGAAACTAATCAGCCCCAGCATTTT	CASSLELFGETNQPQHF
TRBV27	.	TRBJ2-7	.	TGTGCCAGCAGTCCGGGGCCGGCAGGGTACGAGCAGTACTTC	CASSPGPAGYEQYF
TRBV4-2	few	TRBJ2-4	.	TGTGCCAGCAGCCAAGAATGGGGTGTAGTGGTCACAGCCAAAAACATTCAGTACTTC	CASSQEWGVVVTAKNIQYF
TRBV25-1	.	TRBJ1-5	.	TGTGCCAGCAGTGACGGGGGCATACAGCCCCAGCATTTT	CASSDGGIQPQHF
TRBV20-1	few	TRBJ2-1	.	TGCAGTGCTCTACCTAGCCTGGGGGGATACAATGAGCAGTTCTTC	CSALPSLGGYNEQFF
TRBV7-8	.	TRBJ1-5	.	TGTGCCAGCAGCTTAGGATGGTTAGAGGGCAATCAGCCCCAGCATTTT	CASSLGWLEGNQPQHF
TRBV20-1	.	TRBJ2-7	.	TGCAGTGCCCCCTCCGGGGAGTTAGGCTACTACGAGCAGTACTTC	CSAPSGELGYYEQYF
TRBV7-8	few	TRBJ2-1	.	TGTGCCAGCAGCTTAGATGAGGCCGGGGTCTCCTACAATGAGCAGTTCTTC	CASSLDEAGVSYNEQFF
TRBV18	many	TRBJ1-2	.	TGTGCCAGCTCACCAGTCGGACAGCCGGCGGATGGCTACACCTTC	CASSPVGQPADGYTF
TRBV7-9	.	TRBJ1-5	.	TGTGCCAGCAGCCCACCAGTCGGGGATCAGCCCCAGCATTTT	CASSPPVGDQPQHF
TRBV10-2	.	TRBJ2-7	.	TGCGCCAGCAGCGAGATTTCCTACGAGCAGTACTTC	CASSEISYEQYF
TRBV5-5	few	TRBJ1-2	.	TGTGCCAGCAGCTTGCGACGTGGTGGCTACACCTTC	CASSLRRGGYTF
TRBV12-3/TRBV12-4	many	TRBJ2-2	.	TGTGCCAGCAGTTCCTACCCCGGGACACCGAACACCGGGGAGCTGTTTTTT	CASSSYPGTPNTGELFF
TRBV15	few	TRBJ2-2	.	TGTGCCACCTCCTTGAACACCGGGGAGCTGTTTTTT	CATSLNTGELFF
TRBV27	.	TRBJ2-7	TRBD2	TGTGCCAGCAGTCTACTCCGGGGGGATAGCGGCGACTACGAGCAGTACTTC	CASSLLRGDSGDYEQYF
TRBV29-1	.	TRBJ2-3	.	TGCAGCGTTGAGCGTATCACAGATACGCAGTATTTT	CSVERITDTQYF
TRBV7-9	.	TRBJ2-1	.	TGTGCCAGCAGCTTAGAAAGTAAAGATGAGCAGTTCTTC	CASSLESKDEQFF
TRBV9	.	TRBJ1-2	.	TGTGCCAGCAGCGTAGTTGGAGGGGCGGGCGGCTACACCTTC	CASSVVGGAGGYTF
TRBV7-9	few	TRBJ1-1	.	TGTGCCAGCAGCTTCCCAGGCGGTCCACTCTTCACTGAAGCTTTCTTT	CASSFPGGPLFTEAFF
TRBV20-1	few	TRBJ2-7	TRBD1	TGCAGTGCTAACGACGGGACAGAACTTTCCTACGAGCAGTACTTC	CSANDGTELSYEQYF
TRBV27	.	TRBJ2-1	TRBD2	TGTGCCAGCAGCCTAGGGACTAGCGGGAGAGCCTACAATGAGCAGTTCTTC	CASSLGTSGRAYNEQFF
TRBV3-1	.	TRBJ2-1	.	TGTGCCAGCAGCCCCGGGTGGGGGGCGGAAGAGAGGAATGAGCAGTTCTTC	CASSPGWGAEERNEQFF